Sequencing of this TCR beta chain was carried out in a study of breast tumors, draining lymph nodes, adjacent tissues. Samples came from axillary lymph nodes draining the breast cancer. TCRdb passed the multiplex PCR reads through MiXCR, listing each CDR3 protein once. Counted here are 150,000 to 200,000 distinct CDR3 sequences, 30% to 40% occurring once; the ten biggest clones make up 4.3%. Germline V gene lookup returns CDR1 DFQATT and CDR2 SNEGSKA (reference sequence). The CDR3 extends over 8 residues, inclusive of both ends. In the case of this clonotype: A read error is likely, as this CDR3 ends without the conserved phenylalanine or tryptophan. Because the CDR3's place on the DNA is in doubt, the DNA is left out and the CDR3 is given as listed by TCRdb.

Sequenced: axillary lymph node tissue. This sequence was found in a female donor with breast cancer. Some clones in this sample may be carry-over from other donors' samples. The chain combines TRBV20-1 with TRBJ2-5; the D segment call TRBD1 is taken from the table without a DNA check. CDR3 protein: CSAGGPNT.